The subject of this entry is one TCR beta chain. Its antigen is still unknown. V was clipped by 1 base and J by 9 bases; unmatched bases: 6. Germline V gene data show CDR1 as MNHEY and CDR2 as SVGAGI. This CDR3 has 15 residues. The protocol was immunoSEQ multiplex PCR, while the TCRdb copy is restricted to in-frame clones and leaves out a portion. The table has around 33,000 clones, 69% seen once. This sample was included in a study of cytotoxic CD8 clonotypes in ibrutinib-treated CLL. Study overall: The response samples were taken once patients had been treated for a median of around 11 months, range 6 to 36. General observations from the study: Samples from sustained-remission and progressing patients were taken at different times. Clonality increased with ibrutinib response but returned toward baseline at progression.

Source: PBMCs, taken before ibrutinib treatment. The rearrangement joins TRBV6-5 to TRBJ2-1; 10 bases are a match to TRBD1. This receptor was identified in a human donor with chronic lymphocytic leukemia. The chain's CDR3 is CASSYFGQGVSEQFF. In DNA form, the CDR3 reads TGTGCCAGCAGTTACTTCGGACAGGGGGTCTCTGAGCAGTTCTTC.